This T cell receptor (beta chain) was sequenced for a study of preoperative IRX-2 immunotherapy in early breast cancer. The sample's treatment: preoperative locoregional IRX-2 cytokine immunotherapy. Samples came from a phase Ib trial of preoperative locoregional IRX-2 cytokine immunotherapy. Data came from immunoSEQ multiplex PCR; TCRdb stores just in-frame clones and leaves some out. The profile shows 30,000 to 45,000 clones, 80% to 90% of them singletons. About this clone: A junction end diverges from the germline sequence, so it may reflect a read error.

Source: lymph node tissue, taken after IRX-2 immunotherapy. The TCR was taken from a human donor with breast cancer.

CDR3 in amino acids: CASSFAGAGKETQYF. The CDR3 DNA is TGTGCTAGCAGCTTCGCGGGGGCCGGGAAAGAGACCCAGTACTTC. The rearrangement links TRBV7-7 to TRBJ2-5; a possible D gene is TRBD2 (7 bases). Per the germline V gene, CDR1 is SSHAT and CDR2 is FNYEAQ (reference sequence). This CDR3 has 15 residues.